This entry describes one T cell receptor (beta chain). This record belongs to a study of T cell responses to AZD1222 COVID-19 vaccine. Measured with immunoSEQ multiplex PCR; TCRdb has only the in-frame clones, and not every one. This sample has approximately 150,000 clones; 93% occur once, and the top ten carry around 4.7%. Trimming removed 5 bases from V and 1 base from J, with 24 bases in between. Germline CDR1 SGHRS, CDR2 YFSETQ. This CDR3 has 18 residues. This material consisted of peripheral blood, taken on day 0 of AZD1222 vaccination. This clonotype was sampled from an adult in good health. The rearrangement links TRBV5-1 to TRBJ1-2, with D possibly matching TRBD1 (6 bases). CDR3 coding DNA: TGCGCCAGCAGGAGGGGGGACGGGGCTTCGAGGGGTAACTATGGCTACACCTTC. Translating gives CASRRGDGASRGNYGYTF.